One and the same sample provided the 5 T cell receptor beta chains below, sequenced in a study of blood T cell repertoires in COVID-19. Here immunoSEQ multiplex PCR was the method, and the copy in TCRdb shows in-frame clones only, minus some. The sample lists 70,000 to 100,000 clones, around 80% occurring once. Specimen: peripheral blood. The receptors shown here come from a man in his forties or fifties with active or convalescent COVID-19.

The rearrangement joins TRBV19 to TRBJ1-4, with 8 nucleotides matching TRBD1. With 6 bases clipped from V and 5 bases from J, the junction kept 5 bases outside the gene matches. The germline CDR1 and CDR2 sequences are LNHDA and SQIVND (reference sequence). The CDR3 runs 14 residues. The CDR3: CASSPGQENEKLFF. In DNA, the CDR3 is TGTGCCAGTAGCCCGGGACAGGAAAATGAAAAACTGTTTTTT.

The chain combines TRBV3-1 (or the pseudogene TRBV3-2) with TRBJ1-2, with D maybe TRBD1 (5 bases). Per germline, CDR1 LGHDT and CDR2 YNNKEL (reference sequence). This CDR3 has 15 residues. Trimming pared 3 bases from V and 2 bases from J, leaving 13 bases between. CDR3 DNA sequence: TGTGCCAGCAGCCATTCCGGGACTGCCAACTATGGCTACACCTTC. Its translation is CASSHSGTANYGYTF.

The J gene is TRBJ1-5, the V gene TRBV3-1 (or the pseudogene TRBV3-2), with a possible D match to TRBD1 (5 bases). Trimming removed 3 bases from V and 5 bases from J, with 11 bases in between. The germline CDR1 and CDR2 sequences are LGHDT and YNNKEL (reference sequence). There are 14 residues in the CDR3. In nucleotides, the CDR3 is TGTGCCAGCAGCCAGGGGGGTAGGGATCAGCCCCAGCATTTT. As protein: CASSQGGRDQPQHF.

The chain joins TRBV7-9 to TRBJ2-5, with D possibly being TRBD1 (6 bases). Trimming removed 7 bases from V and 0 bases from J, with 12 bases in between. There are 14 residues in the CDR3. Germline V CDR1 and CDR2: SEHNR, FQNEAQ (reference sequence). This CDR3 is CASMLRGYQETQYF. DNA for the CDR3: TGTGCCAGCATGCTTAGGGGGTACCAAGAGACCCAGTACTTC.

In its sample, this clone was seen once. The rearrangement joins TRBV23-1 to TRBJ2-2; 7 bases agree with TRBD1. TRBV23-1 belongs to the ORF category, with a function that is uncertain. J gave up 7 bases and V 6 bases, and 14 bases lay outside the gene matches. CDR3 size: 16 residues. This CDR3 is CASSPPVQGEGGELFF. CDR3 in DNA: TGCGCCAGCAGCCCCCCCGTGCAGGGGGAAGGCGGGGAGCTGTTTTTT.